This TCR beta chain was found in a study of blood T cell repertoires in COVID-19. Germline CDR1 and CDR2: SSHAT and FNYEAQ (reference sequence). CDR3 length: 15 residues. Per the study methods: Reference gene primer amplification gave nucleated cell count estimates. Measured with immunoSEQ multiplex PCR; TCRdb has only the in-frame clones, and not every one. V and J calls and clone size come straight from that table; D and trimming were deduced from the DNA. This sample has tens of thousands of clones; roughly 84% occur once, and the top ten carry under 9%. A word on this clone: One end of the junction is discordant with germline, which a read error may explain.

The sequencing sample was made of peripheral blood. This chain links TRBV7-7 with TRBJ1-4; D perhaps matches TRBD1 (6 bases). This sequence was found in a man in his forties or fifties with active COVID-19. CDR3 region: CASSHFMGAEEKLFF. In nucleotides, the CDR3 is TGTGCTAGCAGCCACTTTATGGGGGCCGAGGAAAAACTGTTTTTT.